This T cell receptor (beta chain) emerged from a study of shared clonotypes between healthy human individuals. In the sorted-subset replicate PCRs, 200 ng DNA, 25,000 to 35,000 T cell genomes, was used. Sequenced by immunoSEQ multiplex PCR; TCRdb stores in-frame clones only, minus some. The table shows approximately 2.5 million clones, with approximately 93% occurring only once. This clone was found once. From germline, CDR1 is SSHAT and CDR2 FNYEAQ (reference sequence). The V and J ends lost 1 base and 4 bases, in that order; junction bases with no gene match: 4. The length of the CDR3 is 15 residues.

This clonotype was sampled from a man between 18 and 29 years old in good health. Some clones in this sample may be carry-over from other donors' samples. The sample was naive CD4+ T cells from PBMCs. The subset is: CD45RA+ positively selected. The chain is built from TRBV7-7 and TRBJ2-1; 7 positions match TRBD2. CDR3 sequence: CASSLGGLGYNEQFF. The CDR3 DNA is TGTGCCAGCAGCTTAGGAGGACTAGGTTACAATGAGCAGTTCTTC.